Each of the 24 T cell receptor beta chains below was sequenced from the same sample in a study of post-analysis software for immune sequencing data. For these receptors, no antigen is known. Findings and caveats of the study: With TRBV5-6, TRBV5-1 and TRBV20-1 included, about 5 TRBV segments were more frequent in patients than in controls.

TCR beta cDNA libraries included unique molecular identifiers. TCRdb itself ran the PCR reads through MiXCR, one entry per CDR3 protein. Here the sample spans 650,000 to 850,000 distinct CDR3 sequences, approximately 53% being singletons. Specimen: blood. The receptor set was obtained from a girl between 5 and 17 years old with multiple sclerosis.

This clonotype showed up just a few times. V and J are TRBV29-1 and TRBJ2-7, with TRBD1 matching over 12 bases. Unmatched junction bases numbered 3, after V lost 6 bases and J lost 6 bases. This CDR3 has 12 amino acids. CDR1 and CDR2 from the germline V gene are SQVTM and ANQGSEA. The CDR3 protein is CSVGQGAFEQYF. DNA of the CDR3: TGCAGCGTGGGACAGGGGGCTTTCGAGCAGTACTTC.

This chain joins TRBV7-9 and TRBJ2-5; 9 bases line up with TRBD1. This CDR3 region has 14 residues. The V and J ends lost 5 bases and 11 bases, in that order; junction bases with no gene match: 12. The germline V gene encodes CDR1 SEHNR and CDR2 FQNEAQ (reference sequence). The chain's CDR3 is CASSNPNRGPKQYF. The CDR3 nucleotides are TGTGCCAGCAGCAACCCCAACAGGGGGCCTAAGCAGTACTTC.

There are a few counts of this clonotype. V is TRBV3-1 and J is TRBJ2-5; 14 nucleotides agree with TRBD2. The J call could be wrong; TRBJ2-7 is a better fit for the DNA end. The V gene's germline CDR1 is LGHDT and CDR2 YNNKEL (reference sequence). The CDR3 is 15 amino acids. The CDR3 protein is CASSRTSGGIHEQYF. As DNA, the CDR3 is TGTGCCAGCAGCCGGACTAGCGGGGGGATCCACGAGCAGTACTTC.

This clonotype was observed a handful of times. The chain couples TRBV5-1 to TRBJ2-1; 9 bases agree with TRBD2. The junction had 9 bases not matched to a gene; V was cut back by 5 bases and J by 9 bases. The CDR3 loop spans 14 amino acids. The germline V gene encodes CDR1 SGHRS and CDR2 YFSETQ. In DNA, the CDR3 is TGCGCCAGCAGGCCAGCGGGAGGAAGCAGTGAGCAGTTCTTC. This translates into CASRPAGGSSEQFF.

The V and J genes are TRBV20-1 and TRBJ2-5; 10 nucleotides line up with TRBD2. After removal of 3 bases from V and 5 bases from J, the junction contained 15 bases not matched to a gene. This CDR3 comprises 17 residues. CDR1 is DFQATT, CDR2 SNEGSKA, per germline (reference sequence). CDR3 protein: CSARVTQLAGMGETQYF. As DNA, the CDR3 is TGCAGTGCTAGGGTCACGCAACTAGCGGGAATGGGGGAGACCCAGTACTTC.

This chain links TRBV7-8 with TRBJ2-1; no clear D gene. V was pared by 1 base and J by 0 bases, with 10 bases between. The CDR3 consists of 16 residues. CDR1 and CDR2 (germline): SGHVS, FQNEAQ. DNA of the CDR3: TGTGCCAGCAGCTTAGGGCCGGATAGCTCCTACAATGAGCAGTTCTTC. Translation: CASSLGPDSSYNEQFF. Drawing the rest from reference TRBV7-8 and TRBJ2-1, the complete variable domain is GAGVSQSPRYKVAKRGQDVALRCDPISGHVSLFWYQQALGQGPEFLTYFQNEAQLDKSGLPSDRFFAERPEGSVSTLKIQRTQQEDSAVYLCASSLGPDSSYNEQFFGPGTRLTVL.

In this sample, this clonotype turned up a few times. The gene calls are TRBV11-2 and TRBJ1-1, with 8 bases fitting TRBD1. Germline V gene sequence: CDR1 SGHAT, CDR2 FQNNGV. The V and J ends lost 4 bases and 1 base, in that order; junction bases with no gene match: 5. The CDR3 extends over 15 amino acids. The CDR3 region has the DNA TGTGCCAGCAGCTACCGGACAGGGCCGAACACTGAAGCTTTCTTT. This translates into CASSYRTGPNTEAFF.

The chain couples TRBV3-1 to TRBJ1-2, with a weak D call TRBD1 (6 bases). The V gene lost 1 base and the J gene lost 0 bases, with 9 bases spanning the gap. The CDR3 has 15 amino acids. The germline CDR1 and CDR2 sequences are LGHDT and YNNKEL (reference sequence). The CDR3 sequence: CASSQGAGANYGYTF. CDR3 sequence (DNA): TGTGCCAGCAGCCAAGGAGCAGGGGCTAACTATGGCTACACCTTC. Drawing the rest from reference TRBV3-1 and TRBJ1-2, the complete variable domain is DTAVSQTPKYLVTQMGNDKSIKCEQNLGHDTMYWYKQDSKKFLKIMFSYNNKELIINETVPNRFSPKSPDKAHLNLHINSLELGDSAVYFCASSQGAGANYGYTFGSGTRLTVV.

The V gene is TRBV3-1, the J gene TRBJ2-7, with D hard to call. The CDR3 is made up of 14 amino acids. Germline V gene lookup returns CDR1 LGHDT and CDR2 YNNKEL (reference sequence). The V gene lost 0 bases and the J gene lost 2 bases, with 8 bases spanning the gap. The CDR3 DNA reads as TGTGCCAGCAGCCAAGAGACACCGCCCTACGAGCAGTACTTC. This translates into CASSQETPPYEQYF.

This rearrangement joins TRBV7-9 to TRBJ1-5; D remains unclear. The germline CDR1 and CDR2 sequences are SEHNR and FQNEAQ (reference sequence). CDR3 length: 12 amino acids. Trimming shortened V by 7 bases and J by 6 bases, and 10 bases separated the two germline ends. The DNA of the CDR3 is TGTGCCAGCACCGAGCCGGGTCAGCCCCAGCATTTT. This translates into CASTEPGQPQHF.

The chain is built from TRBV7-2 and TRBJ2-7, with 10 bases lining up with TRBD1. This CDR3 is built from 16 residues. The V and J ends lost 0 bases and 1 base, in that order; junction bases with no gene match: 3. Germline CDR1 reads SGHTA; CDR2 reads FQGNSA. DNA of the CDR3: TGTGCCAGCAGCTTAGCGACAGGGGGCTCGTCCTACGAGCAGTACTTC. As protein: CASSLATGGSSYEQYF.

The V gene is TRBV9, the J gene TRBJ2-7; D not resolved. Deletions cut 4 bases from V and 2 bases from J, with 13 bases between. CDR1 and CDR2 (germline): SGDLS, YYNGEE. CDR3 length equals 14 residues. The DNA for the CDR3 is TGTGCCAGCAGCCCCGAGGACGGGCCCTACGAGCAGTACTTC. This sequence encodes CASSPEDGPYEQYF.

V is TRBV5-1 and J is TRBJ1-2; weak D call: TRBD1 (6 bases). The CDR3 sequence is 14 residues long. Trimming took off 3 bases at V and 4 bases at J, with 13 bases between the two ends. The germline V gene encodes CDR1 SGHRS and CDR2 YFSETQ. In nucleotides, the CDR3 is TGCGCCAGCAGCTCAGCAGGGGAGACCTATGGCTACACCTTC. Its protein is CASSSAGETYGYTF.

The J gene is TRBJ2-7, the V gene TRBV14; 11 bases align to TRBD2. CDR1 SGHDN and CDR2 FVKESK come from the germline V gene. This CDR3 contains 21 residues. V lost 0 bases and J lost 0; bases outside the gene matches: 16. CDR3 loop: CASSQDLTLAGGRKSSYEQYF. The CDR3 DNA sequence: TGTGCCAGCAGCCAAGATCTAACGCTAGCGGGAGGCCGGAAGAGCTCCTACGAGCAGTACTTC.

The V gene is TRBV20-1, the J gene TRBJ1-1; D is uncertain. Trimming removed 1 base at V and 5 bases at J, with 11 bases between. Germline values: CDR1 DFQATT, CDR2 SNEGSKA (reference sequence). The CDR3 consists of 13 residues. In DNA, the CDR3 is TGCAGTGCTAGAGGGCCGGGTTGGACTGAAGCTTTCTTT. Encoded protein: CSARGPGWTEAFF.

As regards this clonotype: A junction end diverges from the germline sequence, so it may reflect a read error. The CDR3, as DNA: TGTGCTAGCAGCTTAGGAAACAGGGCCCGTTTTAGTGAGCAGTTCTTC. Residues: CASSLGNRARFSEQFF. The chain uses TRBV7-7 and TRBJ2-1, with D perhaps matching TRBD1 (6 bases). This CDR3 comprises 16 residues. CDR1 SSHAT and CDR2 FNYEAQ come from the germline V gene (reference sequence). Full variable domain (remainder filled in from reference TRBV7-7 and TRBJ2-1): GAGVSQSPRYKVTKRGQDVTLRCDPISSHATLYWYQQALGQGPEFLTYFNYEAQPDKSGLPSDRFSAERPEGSISTLTIQRTEQRDSAMYRCASSLGNRARFSEQFFGPGTRLTVL.

Points on this clonotype: Since no conserved phenylalanine or tryptophan closes the CDR3, a read error is the likely cause. V gene TRBV9 combines with J gene TRBJ1-4, with D perhaps TRBD1 (6 bases). Trimming left V 2 bases short and J 8 bases short, with 13 bases between. Germline V CDR1 and CDR2: SGDLS, YYNGEE. The CDR3 is made up of 14 amino acids. The CDR3 reads CASSVSRGLEKLFL. In nucleotides, the CDR3 is TGTGCCAGCAGCGTTTCGCGGGGGCTCGAAAAACTGTTTTTG.

This chain joins TRBV6-5 and TRBJ2-7; D perhaps matches TRBD2 (7 bases). This CDR3 contains 12 residues. Trimming stripped 5 bases from V and 7 bases from J, with 12 bases between. Germline V CDR1 and CDR2: MNHEY, SVGAGI. CDR3 DNA: TGTGCCAGCAGTCACAGGGAGGGGGAGCAGTACTTC. This codes for CASSHREGEQYF.

V and J are TRBV20-1 and TRBJ2-3; perhaps TRBD2 as D (5 bases). This CDR3 region has 16 residues. Germline CDR1 DFQATT, CDR2 SNEGSKA (reference sequence). V was trimmed by 6 bases and J by 1 base, leaving 20 bases between them. CDR3 region: CSAEPSFLAGTDTQYF. The CDR3 bases are TGCAGTGCGGAGCCCTCCTTTCTAGCTGGCACAGATACGCAGTATTTT.

The rearrangement joins TRBV20-1 to TRBJ2-1, with 12 bases fitting TRBD1. Germline CDR1 reads DFQATT; CDR2 reads SNEGSKA (reference sequence). This CDR3 has 13 residues. The trim removed 6 bases at V and 11 bases at J, leaving 8 bases unmatched. The CDR3 bases are TGCAGTGCGCCCGGGACAGGGGGCCTGAAGCAGTTCTTC. Its translation is CSAPGTGGLKQFF.

V usage is TRBV30 and J usage is TRBJ2-3, with a weak D call TRBD1 (6 bases). The V gene's germline CDR1 is GTSNPN and CDR2 SVGIG (reference sequence). Between the trimmed V and J ends, which lost 8 bases and 3 bases, there was a span of 15 bases. This CDR3 comprises 13 residues. The CDR3 coding sequence is TGTGCCGGGGGTCAAGGGGGAACAGATACGCAGTATTTT. Translated, it gives CAGGQGGTDTQYF.

This clonotype was recorded once. The CDR3 spells CASGFMGGEQYF. Written as DNA, the CDR3 is TGTGCTAGTGGTTTTATGGGAGGGGAGCAGTACTTC. J is TRBJ2-7 and V is TRBV12-5, with 7 bases matching TRBD2. V lost 3 bases and J lost 7; bases outside the gene matches: 3. There are 12 residues in the CDR3. CDR1 and CDR2 from the germline V gene are LGHNT and FRNRAP.

This clonotype appeared a few times. This sequence joins TRBV9 and TRBJ2-5; 13 nucleotides match TRBD2. In germline, CDR1 is SGDLS, CDR2 YYNGEE. This CDR3 is built from 13 residues. The V segment lost 5 bases and the J segment 10 bases; nucleotides outside the gene matches: 5. Here the CDR3 DNA reads TGTGCCAGCAGTGGGACTAGCGGGAAAGGCCAGTACTTC. Its protein product is CASSGTSGKGQYF.

V and J are TRBV20-1 and TRBJ2-4; 9 bases align to TRBD1. This CDR3 is 13 amino acids long. V lost 6 bases and J lost 13; bases outside the gene matches: 13. Germline CDR1 reads DFQATT; CDR2 reads SNEGSKA (reference sequence). The CDR3 here is CSALRPGQGEQYF. The CDR3 DNA follows: TGCAGTGCCCTACGACCGGGACAGGGAGAGCAGTACTTC.